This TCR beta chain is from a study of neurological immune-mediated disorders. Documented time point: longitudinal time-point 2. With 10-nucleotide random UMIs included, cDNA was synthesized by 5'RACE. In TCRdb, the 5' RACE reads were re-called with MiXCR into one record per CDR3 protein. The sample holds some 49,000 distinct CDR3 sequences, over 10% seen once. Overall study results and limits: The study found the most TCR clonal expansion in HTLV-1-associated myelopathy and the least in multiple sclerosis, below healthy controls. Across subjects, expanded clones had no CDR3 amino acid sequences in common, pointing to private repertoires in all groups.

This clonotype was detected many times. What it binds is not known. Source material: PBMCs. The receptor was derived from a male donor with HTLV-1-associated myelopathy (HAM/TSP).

CDR3 sequence: CASSWQPNTEAFF. In DNA, the CDR3 is TGTGCCAGCAGCTGGCAGCCGAACACTGAAGCTTTCTTT. The chain has TRBV14 and TRBJ1-1; D ambiguous. This CDR3 is 13 amino acids long. V lost 5 bases and J lost 1, with 8 bases in between. In germline, CDR1 is SGHDN, CDR2 FVKESK.